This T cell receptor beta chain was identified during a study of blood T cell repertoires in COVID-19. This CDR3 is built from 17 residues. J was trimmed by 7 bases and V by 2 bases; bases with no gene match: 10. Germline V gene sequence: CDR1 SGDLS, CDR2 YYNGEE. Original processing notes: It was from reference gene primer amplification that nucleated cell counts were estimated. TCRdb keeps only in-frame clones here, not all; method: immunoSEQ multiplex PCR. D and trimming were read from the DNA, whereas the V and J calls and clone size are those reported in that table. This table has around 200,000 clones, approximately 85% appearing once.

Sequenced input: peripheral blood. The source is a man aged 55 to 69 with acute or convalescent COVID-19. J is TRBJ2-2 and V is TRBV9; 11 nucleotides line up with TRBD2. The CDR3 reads CASSVAGLAAHGGELFF. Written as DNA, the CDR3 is TGTGCCAGCAGCGTCGCGGGACTAGCGGCCCATGGCGGGGAGCTGTTTTTT.